The 5 T cell receptor beta chains reported below all come from one sample, sequenced in a study of T cells after yellow fever vaccination. TCRdb independently ran MiXCR on the 5' RACE reads; one entry per CDR3 protein. The data show about 550,000 distinct CDR3 sequences, less than 20% seen once. The material sequenced was PBMCs, taken 15 days after the yellow fever booster vaccination. These receptors were obtained from a man younger than 45 who received the YFV17D yellow fever vaccine.

This clonotype has more than one count but fewer than ten. The chain employs TRBV7-2 and TRBJ2-5; a weak D match, TRBD2 (6 bases). The CDR3 is 13 amino acids. Germline V gives CDR1 SGHTA, CDR2 FQGNSA. V lost 2 bases, J lost 5 bases, and 9 bases lay in between. The CDR3 DNA sequence: TGTGCCAGCAGCTTATGGGAGGCGGAGACCCAGTACTTC. Its protein is CASSLWEAETQYF.

The chain is built from TRBV25-1 and TRBJ2-5; D gene ambiguous. The CDR3 spans 15 residues. Per germline, CDR1 MGHDK and CDR2 SYGVNS. V gave up 1 base and J gave up 5 bases, with 14 bases separating them. The CDR3 sequence is CASSEWVRSTETQYF. The DNA of the CDR3 is TGTGCCAGCAGTGAATGGGTCAGGTCAACGGAGACCCAGTACTTC. The variable domain in full, completed from reference TRBV25-1 and TRBJ2-5, reads EADIYQTPRYLVIGTGKKITLECSQTMGHDKMYWYQQDPGMELHLIHYSYGVNSTEKGDLSSESTVSRIRTEHFPLTLESARPSHTSQYLCASSEWVRSTETQYFGPGTRLLVL.

This clonotype was picked up a small number of times. J is TRBJ2-5 and V is TRBV12-3 or TRBV12-4; D unclear. Trimming left V 6 bases short and J 6 bases short, with 20 bases between. CDR3 size: 15 residues. The CDR3 DNA follows: TGTGCCAGCAGCACAACCACCCCGGAACTTCAGACCCAGTACTTC. Protein product: CASSTTTPELQTQYF.

The chain recombines TRBV27 with TRBJ1-1; D is possibly TRBD1 (5 bases). The CDR3 runs to 12 residues. Germline lookup yields CDR1 MNHEY and CDR2 SMNVEV (reference sequence). V lost 8 bases to trimming and J lost 8 bases, with 15 bases between them. The CDR3 sequence is CASSGPYREAFF. The DNA for the CDR3 is TGTGCCAGCTCGGGGCCTTACAGAGAAGCTTTCTTT.

V gene TRBV9 combines with J gene TRBJ2-1; D gene unclear. Trimming took 0 bases from V and 7 from J, leaving 17 bases between them. CDR1 is SGDLS and CDR2 is YYNGEE in the germline V gene. CDR3 length: 16 amino acids. The DNA of the CDR3 is TGTGCCAGCAGCGTAGAGCCCGTCGGTAGTAGTAATGAGCAGTTCTTC. It encodes CASSVEPVGSSNEQFF. The full variable domain, in which reference TRBV9 and TRBJ2-1 provide the parts outside the CDR3, is DSGVTQTPKHLITATGQRVTLRCSPRSGDLSVYWYQQSLDQGLQFLIQYYNGEERAKGNILERFSAQQFPDLHSELNLSSLELGDSALYFCASSVEPVGSSNEQFFGPGTRLTVL.